Below, 24 T cell receptor beta chains from the same sample are listed, as sequenced in a study of beta chain features in type 1 diabetes. General study findings and limits: TCRB CDR3s from Type 1 diabetes patients were moderately but significantly shorter in all four CD4+ subsets.

Isolated RNA was reverse transcribed in full, so expressed TCRB transcripts were sequenced. The data were produced by immunoSEQ multiplex PCR, yet TCRdb's version contains in-frame clones alone and is incomplete. The sample lists fewer than 300,000 clones; roughly 20% were seen once. For these receptors, no antigen is known. The sequencing sample was made of naive CD4+ T cells from blood. The origin of the receptors is a woman aged 40 to 50 with type 1 diabetes.

The chain carries TRBV29-1 and TRBJ2-3, with 9 bases matching TRBD2. Germline CDR1 is SQVTM and CDR2 is ANQGSEA. The CDR3 runs 12 residues. The J segment lost 6 bases and the V segment lost 6 bases, leaving 4 bases of the junction unmatched. This chain's CDR3 is CSVAGGPDTQYF. Here the CDR3 DNA reads TGCAGCGTGGCGGGGGGGCCCGATACGCAGTATTTT.

CDR3 in DNA: TGCGCCAGCAGCTCCGACAACTTTGTATACAATGAGCAGTTCTTC. It codes for CASSSDNFVYNEQFF. The chain combines TRBV5-1 with TRBJ2-1; D unresolved. The CDR3 totals 15 residues. V lost 3 bases and J 4 bases, leaving 14 bases between the germline ends. The germline CDR1 and CDR2 sequences are SGHRS and YFSETQ.

Only a few counts were recorded for this clone. This chain links TRBV7-9 with TRBJ2-1, with TRBD1 identical over 7 bases. The CDR3 totals 15 residues. V lost 4 bases and J lost 0; bases outside the gene matches: 3. Germline assignment: CDR1 SEHNR and CDR2 FQNEAQ (reference sequence). The CDR3 DNA follows: TGTGCCAGCAGCTCCGGGACAGCCTCCTACAATGAGCAGTTCTTC. It encodes CASSSGTASYNEQFF.

The rearrangement links TRBV28 to TRBJ2-7; 13 bases are a match to TRBD2. The V gene end was trimmed by 6 bases and the J gene end by 5 bases; junction bases not matched to a gene: 7. This CDR3 has 15 residues. Germline CDR1 reads MDHEN; CDR2 reads SYDVKM. CDR3 DNA sequence: TGTGCCAGCAGCTCTGGACTAGCGGGGGTCAACGAGCAGTACTTC. Amino acids: CASSSGLAGVNEQYF. Combining the CDR3 with reference TRBV28 and TRBJ2-7 gives the whole variable domain DVKVTQSSRYLVKRTGEKVFLECVQDMDHENMFWYRQDPGLGLRLIYFSYDVKMKEKGDIPEGYSVSREKKERFSLILESASTNQTSMYLCASSSGLAGVNEQYFGPGTRLTVT.

CDR3 coding DNA: TGCGCCAGCAGCACCGGGACTAGCGGCCCCACAGATACGCAGTATTTT. This gives the protein CASSTGTSGPTDTQYF. The genes are TRBV5-1 and TRBJ2-3; TRBD2 agrees at 11 bases. V was pared by 4 bases and J by 2 bases, with 6 bases of the junction left unmatched. CDR3 size: 16 residues. The germline CDR1 and CDR2 sequences are SGHRS and YFSETQ.

This sequence joins TRBV7-6 and TRBJ1-4; D might be TRBD1 (6 bases). CDR3 size: 13 residues. CDR1 is SGHVS and CDR2 is FNYEAQ in the germline V gene. The ends were cut back, 5 bases at V and 10 bases at J, with 14 bases in the middle. The CDR3 loop is CASSREGEGKLFF. The CDR3, as DNA: TGTGCCAGCAGCCGAGAGGGGGAAGGAAAACTGTTTTTT.

V is TRBV28 and J is TRBJ1-1; D remains ambiguous. The CDR3 contains 13 residues. The V gene's germline CDR1 is MDHEN and CDR2 SYDVKM. The germline V and J ends were trimmed by 7 bases and 9 bases, with 18 bases remaining between them. The DNA for the CDR3 is TGTGCCAGCACCTTCGGGTGGCGGGGAAAAGCTTTCTTT. Translated: CASTFGWRGKAFF.

The chain is built from TRBV7-2 and TRBJ1-6; a possible D gene is TRBD1 (5 bases). The CDR3 sequence is 14 residues long. The V end was cut by 3 bases, the J end by 14 bases, with 17 bases between. From germline, CDR1 is SGHTA and CDR2 FQGNSA. The CDR3 here is CASSFIGGGVALHF. The DNA for the CDR3 is TGTGCCAGCAGCTTTATAGGAGGAGGGGTGGCCCTCCACTTT.

This clone has only a few counts. The J gene is TRBJ1-2, the V gene TRBV4-2; D is ambiguous. CDR3 size: 15 residues. CDR1 and CDR2 from the germline V gene are LGHNA and YNFKEQ. Trimming removed 0 bases from V and 7 bases from J, with 15 bases in between. CDR3 nucleotides: TGTGCCAGCAGCCAAGATCCCGCAGGTGGAAGTGGCTACACCTTC. The encoded protein is CASSQDPAGGSGYTF.

This clone was counted between two and nine times. The chain joins TRBV7-9 to TRBJ1-4; 9 bases line up with TRBD1. In germline, CDR1 is SEHNR, CDR2 FQNEAQ (reference sequence). J lost 5 bases, V lost 6 bases, and 4 bases had no gene match. This CDR3 has 14 residues. The CDR3 loop is CASSTGTGNEKLFF. CDR3 nucleotides: TGTGCCAGCAGTACCGGGACAGGGAATGAAAAACTGTTTTTT.

The chain has TRBV5-1 and TRBJ2-3; a weak D match, TRBD1 (5 bases). CDR3 length equals 14 residues. The V and J ends lost 1 base and 1 base respectively, with 7 bases between them. CDR1 is SGHRS and CDR2 is YFSETQ in the germline V gene. In DNA form, the CDR3 reads TGCGCCAGCAGCTTGAGCAGGGGCACAGATACGCAGTATTTT. This gives the protein CASSLSRGTDTQYF.

In this sample, this clone turned up a few times. In DNA, the CDR3 is TGTGCCAGCAGCTTCTCTCTCTCTGGGGCCAACGTCCTGACTTTC. It is translated as CASSFSLSGANVLTF. The V gene is TRBV7-2, the J gene TRBJ2-6; D call uncertain. V was pared by 3 bases and J by 0 bases, with 6 bases between. Per germline, CDR1 SGHTA and CDR2 FQGNSA. The CDR3 length is 15 residues.

The rearrangement joins TRBV28 to TRBJ2-3; 9 bases align to TRBD1. V gave up 6 bases and J gave up 3 bases; unmatched junction bases: 7. Per the germline V gene, CDR1 is MDHEN and CDR2 is SYDVKM. This CDR3 is 15 amino acids long. The CDR3 sequence is CASRAGQGTTDTQYF. The CDR3 nucleotides read TGTGCCAGCAGAGCTGGACAGGGGACAACAGATACGCAGTATTTT.

This clone was counted a few times. The DNA of the CDR3 is TGTGCCAGTAACCCCACAGGGACCAACTATGGCTACACCTTC. This encodes CASNPTGTNYGYTF. The chain has TRBV19 and TRBJ1-2; D is perhaps TRBD1 (6 bases). Per germline, CDR1 LNHDA and CDR2 SQIVND (reference sequence). The germline V and J ends were trimmed by 7 bases and 2 bases, with 14 bases remaining between them. CDR3 size: 14 residues.

This chain joins TRBV2 and TRBJ2-1; 7 positions match TRBD2. The CDR3 is made up of 11 amino acids. V shed 4 bases, J shed 12 bases, and the junction held 3 bases outside the gene matches. CDR1 and CDR2 from the germline V gene are SNHLY and FYNNEI. The CDR3 DNA reads TGTGCCAGCAGTGCCGCGGGGGTGCAGTTCTTC. Protein product: CASSAAGVQFF.

This clone appeared a few times. The chain carries TRBV7-9 and TRBJ2-1, with 8 bases matching TRBD2. After removal of 1 base from V and 10 bases from J, the junction contained 15 bases not matched to a gene. The CDR3 has 17 residues. CDR1 SEHNR and CDR2 FQNEAQ come from the germline V gene (reference sequence). CDR3 bases: TGTGCCAGCAGCTTAGTGCACCTGGGACTAGTCACCAACGAGCAGTTCTTC. Translated: CASSLVHLGLVTNEQFF.

This clone was counted between two and nine times. J is TRBJ1-5 and V is TRBV19; D is perhaps TRBD1 (6 bases). Trimming shortened V by 7 bases and J by 7 bases, and 11 bases separated the two germline ends. Germline CDR1 LNHDA, CDR2 SQIVND (reference sequence). This CDR3 is 12 amino acids long. CDR3 sequence: CASNHREQPQHF. The DNA for the CDR3 is TGTGCCAGTAATCACAGGGAACAGCCCCAGCATTTT.

This clone occurred a few times. The chain has TRBV4-2 and TRBJ1-2; D unclear. The V end lost 5 bases, the J end lost 0 bases, and 13 bases lay between the germline ends. Germline V gene data show CDR1 as LGHNA and CDR2 as YNFKEQ. The CDR3 runs to 15 residues. The CDR3 DNA is TGTGCCAGCAGCGTCCGACCCGGGGCTAACTATGGCTACACCTTC. Residues: CASSVRPGANYGYTF.

V gene TRBV6-6 combines with J gene TRBJ2-2, with D possibly TRBD1 on 6 matching bases. The CDR3 extends over 13 amino acids. Between the trimmed V and J ends, which lost 6 bases and 4 bases, there was a span of 9 bases. Looked up from germline, CDR1 is MNHNY and CDR2 is SVGAGI (reference sequence). CDR3 sequence (DNA): TGTGCCAGCAGAGCACAGGGCACCGGGGAGCTGTTTTTT. Amino acid sequence: CASRAQGTGELFF.

The chain has TRBV7-6 and TRBJ2-1, with 8 bases matching TRBD2. The CDR3 spans 13 residues. V was clipped by 5 bases and J by 4 bases; unmatched bases: 1. Germline loops: CDR1 SGHVS, CDR2 FNYEAQ. CDR3 protein: CASSRGGYNEQFF. In DNA, the CDR3 is TGTGCCAGCAGCCGGGGGGGATACAATGAGCAGTTCTTC.

In its sample, this clone was seen a few times. The chain combines TRBV7-9 with TRBJ1-5; D is unclear. Trimming left V 5 bases short and J 8 bases short, with 10 bases between. CDR3 size: 12 residues. CDR1 is SEHNR and CDR2 is FQNEAQ in the germline V gene (reference sequence). CDR3 amino acids: CASSPLREPQHF. Written as DNA, the CDR3 is TGTGCCAGCAGCCCCTTAAGAGAGCCCCAGCATTTT.

This clone came up a few times. J is TRBJ2-1 and V is TRBV28, with TRBD1 as a possible D gene (6 bases). The V gene lost 6 bases and the J gene lost 3 bases, with 9 bases spanning the gap. CDR3 length equals 13 residues. CDR1 and CDR2 from the germline V gene are MDHEN and SYDVKM. CDR3 DNA sequence: TGTGCCAGCAGCGTGGACAGCTACAATGAGCAGTTCTTC. It encodes CASSVDSYNEQFF.

The chain carries TRBV7-2 and TRBJ2-7; 9 nucleotides match TRBD1. Germline V lookup: CDR1 SGHTA, CDR2 FQGNSA. This CDR3 contains 14 residues. The trim removed 5 bases at V and 3 bases at J, leaving 5 bases unmatched. CDR3 in DNA: TGTGCCAGCAGCCCAGGGGGACAGGGCTACGAGCAGTACTTC. It specifies CASSPGGQGYEQYF.

This clone was observed a few times. The chain has TRBV6-5 and TRBJ1-4, with D tentatively TRBD1 (6 bases). In germline, CDR1 is MNHEY, CDR2 SVGAGI. There are 15 residues in the CDR3. The V gene lost 0 bases and the J gene lost 7 bases, with 12 bases spanning the gap. The CDR3 loop reads CASSYSDSGFEKLFF. CDR3 bases: TGTGCCAGCAGTTACTCGGACAGTGGGTTTGAAAAACTGTTTTTT.